Given below is one T cell receptor (beta chain) in context. The antigen remains undetermined. An end of the junction differs from the germline gene, which may be a read error. TCRdb re-called the 5' RACE reads through MiXCR, storing one row per CDR3 protein. The table records about 470,000 distinct CDR3 sequences, about 23% of them present only once. These data come from a study of T-cell memory formation after mild COVID-19. The study's findings and limits: Clonal second-wave expansions that peaked on day 37 had unconfirmed SARS-CoV-2 specificity.

The CDR3 covers 15 residues. The TCR originated in an adult woman who had mild COVID-19 (a few samples of this study predate the infection). Cell type and time point are not known. The V gene is TRBV12-3 or TRBV12-4, the J gene TRBJ2-1; 8 positions match TRBD2. The sample consisted of PBMCs or a T cell subset sorted from them (not recorded which). The CDR3 coding sequence is TGTGCTAGCACCCAGCGGGAGACCTCCTACAATGAGCAGTTCTTC. This codes for CASTQRETSYNEQFF.